The 11 T cell receptor beta chains presented below share a single source sample, sequenced in a study of radiotherapy plus CTLA-4 blockade in lung cancer. Profiling relied on immunoSEQ multiplex PCR, and the TCRdb table lists in-frame clones only, not all of them. Here the sample spans roughly 90,000 clones, 78% being singletons. The material sequenced was peripheral blood, taken from a patient treated with radiotherapy plus ipilimumab. The receptors were gathered from a human donor with non-small cell lung cancer who had a partial response to radiotherapy plus ipilimumab. Some clones in this sample may be carry-over from other donors' samples.

The chain joins TRBV5-4 to TRBJ2-5, with D possibly matching TRBD1 (6 bases). With the DNA end fitting TRBJ2-7 better, the J assignment may be wrong. This CDR3 spans 14 amino acids. CDR1 and CDR2 from the germline V gene are SGHNT and YYREEE (reference sequence). The CDR3 DNA reads as TGTGCCAGCAGCGTGGACAGCCGTTTGTACGAGCAGTACTTC. Translated, it gives CASSVDSRLYEQYF.

This clone was detected a few times. V is TRBV5-8 and J is TRBJ2-7, with a tentative D call TRBD2 (5 bases). Germline V lookup: CDR1 SGHTS, CDR2 YDEGEE. The V and J ends lost 4 bases and 3 bases respectively, with 17 bases between them. This CDR3 is 15 amino acids long. CDR3 sequence: CASSPTGSPGYEQYF. As DNA, the CDR3 is TGTGCCAGCAGCCCCACGGGATCGCCCGGCTACGAGCAGTACTTC.

This chain connects TRBV7-8 to TRBJ2-5, with 8 bases aligning to TRBD2. The CDR3 consists of 16 residues. CDR1 and CDR2 from the germline V gene are SGHVS and FQNEAQ. With 2 bases clipped from V and 5 bases from J, the junction kept 10 bases outside the gene matches. CDR3 DNA sequence: TGTGCCAGCAGCTTAAGATTACGGGAGGGCCTGGAGACCCAGTACTTC. As protein: CASSLRLREGLETQYF.

J is TRBJ2-3 and V is TRBV7-8; 11 bases line up with TRBD2. V shed 10 bases, J shed 4 bases, and the junction held 4 bases outside the gene matches. This CDR3 is built from 13 residues. The V gene's germline CDR1 is SGHVS and CDR2 FQNEAQ. The CDR3, as DNA: TGTGCCACCGGACTAGCGGGTGCAGATACGCAGTATTTT. Protein sequence: CATGLAGADTQYF. The full variable domain, rest sourced from reference TRBV7-8 and TRBJ2-3, is GAGVSQSPRYKVAKRGQDVALRCDPISGHVSLFWYQQALGQGPEFLTYFQNEAQLDKSGLPSDRFFAERPEGSVSTLKIQRTQQEDSAVYLCATGLAGADTQYFGPGTRLTVL.

The chain is built from TRBV10-3 and TRBJ2-7; 11 bases map to TRBD1. CDR1 and CDR2 from the germline V gene are ENHRY and SYGVKD. The CDR3 covers 15 residues. Trimming took 3 bases from V and 2 from J; bases not matched to a gene: 3. The CDR3 region is CAISEGDRGTYEQYF. CDR3 nucleotide sequence: TGTGCCATCAGTGAAGGGGACAGGGGGACCTACGAGCAGTACTTC.

The genes are TRBV5-6 and TRBJ1-5, with D unresolved. Germline assignment: CDR1 SGHDT and CDR2 YYEEEE. This CDR3 comprises 15 residues. Trimming shortened V by 4 bases and J by 6 bases, and 17 bases separated the two germline ends. The CDR3 DNA follows: TGTGCCAGCAGCCTAAGTGCGGTGGGAGGTCAGCCCCAGCATTTT. It codes for CASSLSAVGGQPQHF.

The rearrangement links TRBV6-6 to TRBJ2-5; D not resolved. The CDR3 has 14 residues. The V end lost 8 bases, the J end lost 4 bases, and 17 bases lay between the germline ends. The germline gives CDR1 MNHNY, CDR2 SVGAGI (reference sequence). The CDR3 DNA sequence: TGTGCCAGCTCGTCGGTTAATATCCGAGAGACCCAGTACTTC. The encoded protein is CASSSVNIRETQYF.

The count of this clone is one. CDR3 sequence reads: CAAEGTSPYEQYF. The CDR3 coding sequence is TGTGCCGCCGAGGGTACTAGCCCCTACGAGCAGTACTTC. The chain is built from TRBV7-3 and TRBJ2-5, with TRBD2 as a possible D gene (6 bases). The J call may be mistaken, given a closer DNA end match to TRBJ2-7. This CDR3 spans 13 amino acids. In germline, CDR1 is SGHTA, CDR2 FQGTGA.

The chain couples TRBV10-1 to TRBJ2-7; possible D gene TRBD2, 5 bases. Germline CDR1 is WNHNN and CDR2 is SYGVQD (reference sequence). V was trimmed by 3 bases and J by 2 bases, leaving 8 bases between them. This CDR3 is built from 13 residues. The CDR3 DNA follows: TGCGCCAGCAGTGAACCGGGGACCTACGAGCAGTACTTC. Translated: CASSEPGTYEQYF.

On this clone: The sample contains more than one DNA sequence encoding this CDR3. The J gene is TRBJ2-3, the V gene TRBV7-7; D is perhaps TRBD2 (6 bases). With 3 bases removed from V and 3 bases from J, the gap between germline ends came to 13 bases. Germline values: CDR1 SSHAT, CDR2 FNYEAQ (reference sequence). The CDR3 runs to 15 residues. In nucleotides, the CDR3 is TGTGCCAGCAGCTTCTCCCCGGGAGCTACAGATACGCAGTATTTT. It codes for CASSFSPGATDTQYF.

The J gene is TRBJ2-7, the V gene TRBV28; 9 positions match TRBD1. With 4 bases clipped from V and 2 bases from J, the junction kept 6 bases outside the gene matches. Germline V gene data show CDR1 as MDHEN and CDR2 as SYDVKM. There are 15 residues in the CDR3. CDR3 residues: CASSSDRGITYEQYF. The CDR3 DNA follows: TGTGCCAGCAGTTCGGACAGGGGAATTACCTACGAGCAGTACTTC.